Below, one TCR beta chain is given with its context. Antigen specificity is unknown. The data originate from a study of cytomegalovirus exposure and HLA in healthy donors. Study conclusions and caveats: Association of a missense DCLRE1C variant with TCR beta V- and J-gene trimming was reported in a later analysis. Earlier analysis looked at TCR beta V segments, and most were productive about 90% or about 30% of the time.

Looked up from germline, CDR1 is SGHRS and CDR2 is YFSETQ. The CDR3 contains 14 residues. V lost 0 bases and J 6 bases, leaving 12 bases between the germline ends. PCR was performed using 60 Vbeta and 13 Jbeta primers. Produced via immunoSEQ multiplex PCR; TCRdb's table is partial and in-frame only. The repertoire includes roughly 170,000 clones, 80% of them detected once, and about 7% sits in the top ten. This TCR derives from a man aged 25 to 40 in good health and CMV-seropositive. The sequencing input was PBMCs. The rearrangement links TRBV5-1 to TRBJ1-2; D is perhaps TRBD1 (5 bases). The CDR3 DNA follows: TGCGCCAGCAGCTTGGCTCAGGGTTTGGATGGCTACACCTTC. Its protein product is CASSLAQGLDGYTF.